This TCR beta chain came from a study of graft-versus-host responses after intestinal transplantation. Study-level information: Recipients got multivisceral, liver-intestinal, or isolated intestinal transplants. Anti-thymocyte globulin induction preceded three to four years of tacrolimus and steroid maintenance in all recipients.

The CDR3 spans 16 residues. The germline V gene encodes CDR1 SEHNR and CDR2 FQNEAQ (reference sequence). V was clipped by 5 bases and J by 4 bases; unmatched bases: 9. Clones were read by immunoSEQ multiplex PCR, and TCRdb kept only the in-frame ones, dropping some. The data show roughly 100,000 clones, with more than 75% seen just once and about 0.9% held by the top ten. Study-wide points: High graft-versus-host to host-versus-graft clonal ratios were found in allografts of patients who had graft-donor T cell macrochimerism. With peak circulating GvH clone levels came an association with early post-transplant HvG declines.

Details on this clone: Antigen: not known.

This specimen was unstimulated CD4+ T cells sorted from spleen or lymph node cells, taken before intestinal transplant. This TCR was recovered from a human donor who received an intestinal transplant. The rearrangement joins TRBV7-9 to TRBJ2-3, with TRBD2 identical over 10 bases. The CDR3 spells CASSTPSGRSADTQYF. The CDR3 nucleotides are TGTGCCAGCAGCACCCCTAGCGGGAGATCGGCAGATACGCAGTATTTT.